This TCR beta chain appears in the sequencing data of a study of cytomegalovirus exposure and HLA in healthy donors (dated by TCRdb to 2017 to 2019). Context from the whole study: According to an earlier analysis of 587 of the donors, about 179 million T cells yielded some 110 million unique TCR beta sequences and approximately 300 Gb of sequence data. An early release covering about 600 HLA-typed donors comprised about 320 gigabases of sequencing data and 65 million to 100 million unique TCR sequences. Of the roughly 400 genotyped donors, about 80% fell in the genetic ancestry cluster associated with self-reported Caucasian donors. The study aimed to test whether signatures of past pathogen exposure could be identified by cataloging public T cell receptors. The study used immunosequencing to profile the T cell repertoires of approximately 630 subjects and linked those repertoires to cytomegalovirus serostatus. Along with the roughly 670-subject first cohort, a separate validation cohort of over a hundred different subjects was used. The study combined high-throughput TCR immunosequencing, statistical association of individual TCRs with disease status, and machine learning to predict cytomegalovirus infection status. To study patterns of TCR occurrence, a later analysis re-analyzed previously published TCR beta repertoires from around 700 donors and added high-resolution HLA genotyping. In the later analysis, no new phenotypic data were used to find candidate immune exposures; instead, reliance was placed on TCR beta sequences and their occurrence across donors. An earlier analysis of 587 of the donors used high-throughput TCR beta sequencing to judge whether each TCR beta V gene segment behaved as functional or pseudogenic. Donor age, sex, ethnicity and CMV serostatus were collected together with the repertoire data. A later genetic analysis took genome-wide SNP genotypes for 398 of the 666 donors and used that subset as a discovery cohort. Every repertoire in the discovery cohort had been generated on one and the same sequencing platform. Class I and class II HLA loci were covered by the typing at four-digit resolution. Typing coverage differed by locus: A, B, C, DRB1 and DQB1 were typed in about 629-630 donors, DQA1 in about 500, DPA1 in 600 to 610, and DPB1 in 400 to 490. Four to six DR-DQ haplotypes were handled as single units for association and clustering, since linkage in the cohort was strong. Among 398 genotyped donors of the cohort, an average of approximately 250,000 unique TCR beta nucleotide sequences were sequenced per donor, about a sixth of them non-productive.

Beyond this particular receptor, the publication reports: The sequencing pipeline was judged likely to have produced a cluster of highly shared sequence variants as a technical artifact. Broadly in line with IMGT annotations, most TCR beta V segments showed up in productive rearrangements about 87% or about 30% of the time in an earlier analysis of under 700 of the donors. The study listed 150 to 200 TCR beta chains as associated with cytomegalovirus. In a later genetic analysis, a missense DCLRE1C variant was associated with V-gene and J-gene trimming of TCR beta chains, and the association was replicated in an independent cohort. In a later analysis, most CMV-associated TCR beta chains were found to appear HLA-restricted, with HLA associations seemingly driven largely by CMV exposure. The cohort was sequenced for TCR beta chains only, and without alpha or paired-chain data the features that could be detected were limited. Because HLA typing was unavailable for some donors at each locus, only the typed subset was used in association tests. The classifier was reported to diagnose cytomegalovirus status with high specificity and sensitivity in both the original and validation cohorts. A later genetic analysis reported fewer N-insertions in productive TCRs among donors in an Asian-associated ancestry cluster than the approximately 700-donor mean. While some public TCRs were present in many individuals, most TCR sequences turned up only very rarely across donors. The 87-base-pair reads could not distinguish some IMGT-functional V segments, including TRBV6-2 and TRBV6-3, so those segments were excluded. In a later analysis, several top co-occurrence clusters were reported to appear linked to parvovirus B19, influenza, CMV and Epstein-Barr virus. In a later analysis, TCR association rates were found to vary across HLA loci, with the most associated TCRs seen for DRB1 alleles and the fewest for HLA-C alleles. A few of the identified cytomegalovirus-associated TCR beta chains were confirmed in vitro to be specific for cytomegalovirus antigens. Roughly uniform sequencing depth across donors was assumed in presence/absence analyses, although this assumption may not hold. Because counts were too low, 15 to 20 rarely observed V segments, including chromosome 9 orphons, were excluded from the earlier analysis of 587 of the donors. For the cohort, immune exposure information was limited to CMV serostatus. In a later analysis, HLA-associated TCR beta chains showed more clonal expansion and lower generation probabilities than non-associated chains that were equally common. A later analysis associated about 16,000 TCR beta sequences with specific HLA alleles at a false discovery rate of 0.05. The authors suggested that the approach could potentially be generalized to other disease states and immunological phenotypes. Correlated functional status among segregating V segments might reflect linkage disequilibrium, but an unknown experimental factor could not be ruled out. When HLA alleles, especially DR and DQ, strongly co-occurred, attributing TCR associations to individual alleles was difficult. A further reported finding was that TCR beta sequences accurately predicted the HLA-A and HLA-B alleles for most subjects in the first cohort.

Regarding this clone: Its antigen is still unknown. Per-base qualities were not stored, and no clone one base away is much larger.

The library was produced with the immunoSEQ multiplex PCR assay. For the multiplex PCR, a mixture combining 60 forward primers for TCR Vbeta segments and 13 reverse primers for TCR Jbeta segments was used. A multiplex PCR assay on genomic DNA amplified the CDR3 region of rearranged TCR beta genes. The amplified TCR beta libraries were sequenced on the Illumina HiSeq System as 87-base-pair reads. The study's own analysis went as follows. A later analysis tallied roughly 78 million unique TCR beta chains across the 666 repertoires, and about 12 million of those chains were shared by two or more donors. A nearest-neighbor algorithm error-corrected the raw reads and collapsed the reads into unique sequences, merging closely related sequences to remove PCR and sequencing errors. To assign V, D and J gene segments, CDR3 sequences were aligned to IMGT reference sequences. For a sequence to be retained, a match of at least six nucleotides was required to both a V gene segment and a J gene segment. A rearrangement counted as productive if the CDR3 had no stop codons and remained in frame with V and J, and every other rearrangement counted as non-productive. CDR3 was defined according to IMGT convention as the region running from the second conserved V-encoded cysteine to the conserved J-encoded phenylalanine. In an earlier analysis of roughly 610 of the donors, sequences lacking an unambiguous match to a single V gene segment were excluded. In an earlier analysis of 587 of the donors, a V segment was called functional when productive rearrangements were above 56.7%, and segregating when the standard deviation between donors exceeded 5%. A statistical classification framework was built for diagnosing cytomegalovirus status from the catalog of TCR beta chain sequences. In a later analysis, V and J genes were assigned by comparing TCR nucleotide sequences against IMGT/GENE-DB human TR gene sequences. In a later analysis, CDR3 sequences and most-parsimonious VDJ recombination scenarios were assigned using the TCRdist pipeline. In a later analysis, each TCR beta chain was defined by its CDR3 amino acid sequence together with its V-gene family, and reads lacking a unique V-gene family were excluded. To address suspected cross-contamination and a sequencing artifact, a later analysis removed under 600 highly shared, low-generation-probability nucleotide sequences. In a later analysis, a clonal expansion index was calculated for each public chain from normalized within-repertoire ranks of inferred template counts. In a later analysis, generation probabilities were computed using a VDJ recombination model fitted to out-of-frame rearrangements, and the results were checked against IGoR. A later analysis scored TCR-TCR, TCR-HLA and TCR-CMV co-occurrence with hypergeometric tests, applying a repertoire-size bias correction to TCR pairs. To estimate false discovery rates, a later analysis permuted the HLA or CMV assignments 20 times. In a later analysis, co-occurring TCRs were grouped with DBSCAN, and TCRdist sequence similarity was added when clustering was performed within HLA-allele-positive subsets. Repertoires with fewer than 30,000 or more than 120,000 public chains were left out of co-occurrence clustering, as were about five repertoires with anomalous nucleotide sharing. TCRdb took over this immuneACCESS table, retaining in-frame rearrangements with V and J assigned. Such tables are incomplete; in checked studies, under half of the missing clones stem from an unresolved V gene, and the remainder is unexplained. V and J calls and clone size are as listed in that table; D and trimming were resolved from the DNA. The sample yields 40,000 to 55,000 clones; 72% were counted once. Of the sample, approximately 6% falls within the top ten clones.

The CDR3, from cysteine to phenylalanine, totals 13 residues. CDR3 DNA is the only sequence kept; it has 39 bases, read in frame from the first base. Via the germline V gene, CDR1 is WSHSY and CDR2 SAAADI. The V and J ends are trimmed by 8 bases and 5 bases, leaving 14 bases between them. In total, approximately 610 healthy bone marrow donors made up the cohort. At the time of sampling, all cohort members were nominally healthy, though unrecorded immune exposures were likely present. The donor tested CMV seronegative, placing the donor among the 350 or so seronegative members of the cohort. A peripheral blood sample was collected from each donor, and TCR beta sequencing was performed on peripheral blood mononuclear cells. The Qiagen DNeasy Blood Extraction Kit was used to extract genomic DNA from the blood cell samples.

The V gene is TRBV10-2 and the J gene is TRBJ2-3; too little of a D gene remains to name it. The sequence was obtained from a man aged 25 to 40 in good health and CMV-seronegative. Sequencing input: PBMCs. The bases are TGCGCCAGCGTTGGCAATTTTGGAGATACGCAGTATTTT. Its amino acids are CASVGNFGDTQYF.